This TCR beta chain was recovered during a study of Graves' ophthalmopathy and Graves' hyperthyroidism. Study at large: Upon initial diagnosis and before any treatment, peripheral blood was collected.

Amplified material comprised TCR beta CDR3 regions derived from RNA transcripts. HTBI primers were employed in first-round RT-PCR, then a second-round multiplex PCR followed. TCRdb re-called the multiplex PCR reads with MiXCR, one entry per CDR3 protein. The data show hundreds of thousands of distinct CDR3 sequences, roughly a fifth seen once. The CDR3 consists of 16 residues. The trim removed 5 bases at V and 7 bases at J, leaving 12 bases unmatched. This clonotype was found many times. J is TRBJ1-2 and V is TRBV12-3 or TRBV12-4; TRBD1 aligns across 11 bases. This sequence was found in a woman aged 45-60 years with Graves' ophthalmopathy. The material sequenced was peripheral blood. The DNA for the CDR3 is TGTGCCAGCAGTCCCAACTTTGGACAGGGGGCGGTTGGCTACACCTTC. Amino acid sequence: CASSPNFGQGAVGYTF.